This T cell receptor (beta chain) was identified in a study of beta chain features in type 1 diabetes. At the level of the study: Analysis included under 120,000,000 sorted cells drawn from all samples.

Via the markers CD45RO/CCR7/CD25/CD127/CD95/CD27, stem cell-like memory, regulatory, central memory and naive CD4+ cells were sorted. Study conclusions and caveats: At VDJ recombination sites, type 1 diabetes patients had fewer insertions and more deleted nucleotides.

The investigators reverse transcribed all of the isolated RNA, so they sequenced expressed TCRB transcripts. TCRdb's copy holds only in-frame clones and misses some; the assay was immunoSEQ multiplex PCR. Here the sample spans more than 300,000 clones, roughly 16% being singletons. In its sample, this clone was seen a few times. Its antigen is as yet unknown. The CDR3 is made up of 12 amino acids. V lost 6 bases to trimming and J lost 6 bases; unmatched junction nucleotides: 3. Germline V CDR1 and CDR2: MNHEY, SMNVEV (reference sequence). The clonotype comes from a woman younger than 30 in good health. The V gene is TRBV27, the J gene TRBJ1-2; 8 bases map to TRBD1. The specimen sequenced was naive CD4+ T cells from blood. The CDR3 sequence is CASREQGDGYTF. CDR3 DNA: TGTGCCAGCAGGGAACAGGGGGATGGCTACACCTTC.